This T cell receptor (beta chain) stems from a study of CD8+ T cells in alopecia areata. Sequencing templates came from extracted RNA that was reverse transcribed into cDNA. Some clones are missing from TCRdb's copy, which holds only in-frame ones; the method was immunoSEQ multiplex PCR. The sample has over 100,000 clones, about 47% seen once; the top ten hold around 20%. Concerning this clone: Its matching antigen is unknown.

V was cut by 5 bases and J by 3 bases, with 16 bases left in between. The CDR3 covers 14 residues. In germline, CDR1 is GTSNPN, CDR2 SVGIG (reference sequence). Study-level findings and limits: Between patients, shared TCR sequences were less clear than in mice. This was possibly due in part to HLA diversity in the patient population. Normal scalp showed lower clonality than lesional scalp, especially alopecia totalis/universalis.

Sequenced here: CD8+ T cells sorted from blood, sampled at week 0. The genes are TRBV30 and TRBJ1-1, with a weak D call TRBD1 (6 bases). The receptor was isolated from a human donor with alopecia areata. CDR3 sequence reads: CAWETGMGDTEAFF. For the CDR3, the DNA is TGTGCCTGGGAAACAGGGATGGGTGACACTGAAGCTTTCTTT. Filled out from reference TRBV30 and TRBJ1-1, the complete variable domain reads SQTIHQWPATLVQPVGSPLSLECTVEGTSNPNLYWYRQAAGRGLQLLFYSVGIGQISSEVPQNLSASRPQDRQFILSSKKLLLSDSGFYLCAWETGMGDTEAFFGQGTRLTVV.